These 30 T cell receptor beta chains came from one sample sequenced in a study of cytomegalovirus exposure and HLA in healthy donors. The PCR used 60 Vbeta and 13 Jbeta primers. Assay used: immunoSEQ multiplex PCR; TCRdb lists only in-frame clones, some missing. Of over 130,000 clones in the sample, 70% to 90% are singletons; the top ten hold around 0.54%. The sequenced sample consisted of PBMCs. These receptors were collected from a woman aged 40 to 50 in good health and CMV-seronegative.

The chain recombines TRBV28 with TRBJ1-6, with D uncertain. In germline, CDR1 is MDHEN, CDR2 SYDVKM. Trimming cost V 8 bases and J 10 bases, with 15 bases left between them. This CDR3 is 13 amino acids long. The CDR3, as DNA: TGTGCCAGCGACACTTACTTACGGTCACCCCTCCACTTT. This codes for CASDTYLRSPLHF.

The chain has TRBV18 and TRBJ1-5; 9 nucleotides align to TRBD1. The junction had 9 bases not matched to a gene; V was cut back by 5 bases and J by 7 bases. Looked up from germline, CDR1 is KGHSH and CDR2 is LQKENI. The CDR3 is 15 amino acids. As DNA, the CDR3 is TGTGCCAGCTCAGAGGGACAGGGCCTCGGCCAGCCCCAGCATTTT. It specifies CASSEGQGLGQPQHF.

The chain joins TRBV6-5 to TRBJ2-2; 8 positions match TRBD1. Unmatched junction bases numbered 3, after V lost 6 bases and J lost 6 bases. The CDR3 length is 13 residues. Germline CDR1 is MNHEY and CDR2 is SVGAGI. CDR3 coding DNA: TGTGCCAGCAGGGAGACAGGGGCCGGGGAGCTGTTTTTT. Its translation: CASRETGAGELFF.

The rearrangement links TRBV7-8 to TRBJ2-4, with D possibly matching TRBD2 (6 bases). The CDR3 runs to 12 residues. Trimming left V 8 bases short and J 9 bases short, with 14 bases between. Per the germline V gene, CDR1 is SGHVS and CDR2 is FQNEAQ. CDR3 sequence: CASEGYGGIQYF. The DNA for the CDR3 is TGTGCCAGCGAGGGTTACGGGGGCATTCAGTACTTC.

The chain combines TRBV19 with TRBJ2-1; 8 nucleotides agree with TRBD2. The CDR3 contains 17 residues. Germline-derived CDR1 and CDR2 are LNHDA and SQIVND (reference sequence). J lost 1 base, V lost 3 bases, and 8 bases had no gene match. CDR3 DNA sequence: TGTGCCAGTAGTATTTCGGGGGGGACTAGGTCCTACAATGAGCAGTTCTTC. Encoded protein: CASSISGGTRSYNEQFF.

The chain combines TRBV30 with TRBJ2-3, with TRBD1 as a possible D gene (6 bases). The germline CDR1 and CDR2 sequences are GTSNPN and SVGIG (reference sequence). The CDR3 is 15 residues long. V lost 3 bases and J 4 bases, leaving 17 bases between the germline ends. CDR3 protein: CAWSLGTPGADTQYF. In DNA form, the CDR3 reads TGTGCCTGGAGCCTTGGGACCCCAGGGGCAGATACGCAGTATTTT.

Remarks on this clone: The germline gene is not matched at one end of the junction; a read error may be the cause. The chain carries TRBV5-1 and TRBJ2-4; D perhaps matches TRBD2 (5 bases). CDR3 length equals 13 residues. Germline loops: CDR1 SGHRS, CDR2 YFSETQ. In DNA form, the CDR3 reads TGCGCCAGCAGCTTGGAAGCCCGGGGTCGCGCCCACTTC. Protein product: CASSLEARGRAHF.

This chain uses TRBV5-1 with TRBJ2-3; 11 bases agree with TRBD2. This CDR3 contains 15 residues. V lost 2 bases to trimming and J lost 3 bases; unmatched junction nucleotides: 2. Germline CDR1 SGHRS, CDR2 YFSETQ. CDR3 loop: CASSLTSGRTDTQYF. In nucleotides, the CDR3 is TGCGCCAGCAGCTTAACTAGCGGGAGAACAGATACGCAGTATTTT.

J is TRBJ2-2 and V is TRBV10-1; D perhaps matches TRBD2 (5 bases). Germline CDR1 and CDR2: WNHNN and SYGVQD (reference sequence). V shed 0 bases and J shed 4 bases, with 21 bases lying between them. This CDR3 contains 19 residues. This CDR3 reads CASSESVLWRVRVTGELFF. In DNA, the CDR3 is TGCGCCAGCAGTGAGTCGGTTTTGTGGCGGGTAAGGGTCACCGGGGAGCTGTTTTTT.

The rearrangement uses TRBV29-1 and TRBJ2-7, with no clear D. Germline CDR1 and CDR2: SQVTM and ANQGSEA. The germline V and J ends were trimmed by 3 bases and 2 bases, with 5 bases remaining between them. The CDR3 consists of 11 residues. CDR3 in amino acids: CSVESTYEQYF. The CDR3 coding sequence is TGCAGCGTTGAGAGTACCTACGAGCAGTACTTC.

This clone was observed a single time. This CDR3 is CASSLGVVGQVNYGYTF. The DNA of the CDR3 is TGTGCCAGCAGCTTAGGAGTAGTGGGACAGGTGAACTATGGCTACACCTTC. The chain combines TRBV13 with TRBJ1-2, with 8 nucleotides matching TRBD1. The CDR3 extends over 17 amino acids. After removal of 0 bases from V and 2 bases from J, the junction contained 8 bases not matched to a gene. Germline loops: CDR1 PRHDT, CDR2 FYEKMQ (reference sequence).

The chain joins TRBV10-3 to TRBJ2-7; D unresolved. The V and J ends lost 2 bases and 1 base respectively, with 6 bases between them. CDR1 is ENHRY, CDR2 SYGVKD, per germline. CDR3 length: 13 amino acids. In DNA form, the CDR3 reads TGTGCCATCAGTGAGGCAGAATCCTACGAGCAGTACTTC. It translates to CAISEAESYEQYF.

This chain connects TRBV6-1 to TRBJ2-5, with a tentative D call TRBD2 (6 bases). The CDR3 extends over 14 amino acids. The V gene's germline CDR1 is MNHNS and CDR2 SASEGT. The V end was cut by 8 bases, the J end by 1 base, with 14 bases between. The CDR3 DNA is TGTGCCAGCCGGGGACTGAATTCCCAAGAGACCCAGTACTTC. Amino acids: CASRGLNSQETQYF.

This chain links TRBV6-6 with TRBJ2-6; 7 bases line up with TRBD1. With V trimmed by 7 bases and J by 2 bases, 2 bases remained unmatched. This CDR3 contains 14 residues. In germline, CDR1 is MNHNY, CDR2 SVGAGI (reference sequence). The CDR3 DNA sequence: TGTGCCAGCACCAGGGGGACTGGGGCCAACGTCCTGACTTTC. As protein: CASTRGTGANVLTF.

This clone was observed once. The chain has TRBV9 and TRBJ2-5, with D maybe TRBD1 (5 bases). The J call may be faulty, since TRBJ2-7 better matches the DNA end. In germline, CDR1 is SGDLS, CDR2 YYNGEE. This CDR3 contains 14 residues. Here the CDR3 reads CASSADSTSYEQYF. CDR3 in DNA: TGTGCCAGCAGCGCCGACAGTACCTCCTACGAGCAGTACTTC.

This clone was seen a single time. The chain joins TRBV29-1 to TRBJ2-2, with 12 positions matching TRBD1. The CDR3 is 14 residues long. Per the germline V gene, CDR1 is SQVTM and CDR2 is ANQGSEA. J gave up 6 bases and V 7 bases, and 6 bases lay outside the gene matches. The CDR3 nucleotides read TGCAGCGCCCGGGGACAGGGGGCAGCCGGGGAGCTGTTTTTT. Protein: CSARGQGAAGELFF.

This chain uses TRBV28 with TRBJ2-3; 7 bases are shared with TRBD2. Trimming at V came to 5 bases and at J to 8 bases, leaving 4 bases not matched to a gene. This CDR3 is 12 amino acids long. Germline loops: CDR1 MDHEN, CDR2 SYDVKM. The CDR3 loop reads CASSSPGGTQYF. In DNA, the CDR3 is TGTGCCAGCAGTAGTCCGGGAGGTACGCAGTATTTT.

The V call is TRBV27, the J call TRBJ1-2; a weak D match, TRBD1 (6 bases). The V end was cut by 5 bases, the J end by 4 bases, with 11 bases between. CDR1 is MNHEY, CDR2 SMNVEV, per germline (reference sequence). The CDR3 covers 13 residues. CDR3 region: CASSLQGSYGYTF. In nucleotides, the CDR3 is TGTGCCAGCAGTCTACAGGGAAGCTATGGCTACACCTTC.

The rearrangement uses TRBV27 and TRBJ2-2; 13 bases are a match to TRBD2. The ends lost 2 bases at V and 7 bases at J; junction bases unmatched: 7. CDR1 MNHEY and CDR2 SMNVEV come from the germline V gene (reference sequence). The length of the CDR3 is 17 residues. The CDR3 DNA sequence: TGTGCCAGCAGTTTAGGGGGACTAGCGGGAAAACACGGGGAGCTGTTTTTT. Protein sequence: CASSLGGLAGKHGELFF.

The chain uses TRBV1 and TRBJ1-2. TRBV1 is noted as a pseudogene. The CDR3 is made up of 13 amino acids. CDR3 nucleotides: TGCACCAGCAGCCCCCGCGGGGAAGGAGGCTACACCTTC. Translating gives CTSSPRGEGGYTF.

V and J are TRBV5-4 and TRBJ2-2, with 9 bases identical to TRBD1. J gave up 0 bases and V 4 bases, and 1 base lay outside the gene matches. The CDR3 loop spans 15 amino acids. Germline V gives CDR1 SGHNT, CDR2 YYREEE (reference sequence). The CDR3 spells CASSRQGANTGELFF. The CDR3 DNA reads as TGTGCCAGCAGCCGACAGGGGGCGAACACCGGGGAGCTGTTTTTT.

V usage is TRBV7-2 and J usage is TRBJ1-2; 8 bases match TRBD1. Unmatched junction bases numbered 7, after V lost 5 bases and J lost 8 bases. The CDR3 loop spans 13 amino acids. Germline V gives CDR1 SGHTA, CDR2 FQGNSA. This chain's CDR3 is CASSTRTGHGYTF. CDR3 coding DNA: TGTGCCAGCAGCACCAGGACAGGGCACGGCTACACCTTC.

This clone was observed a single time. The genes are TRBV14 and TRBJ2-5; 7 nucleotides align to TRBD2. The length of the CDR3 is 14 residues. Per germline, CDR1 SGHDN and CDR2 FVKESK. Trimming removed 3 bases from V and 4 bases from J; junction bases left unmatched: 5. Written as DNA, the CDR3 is TGTGCCAGCAGCCAGGCGGGAGCGGTAGAGACCCAGTACTTC. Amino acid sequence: CASSQAGAVETQYF.

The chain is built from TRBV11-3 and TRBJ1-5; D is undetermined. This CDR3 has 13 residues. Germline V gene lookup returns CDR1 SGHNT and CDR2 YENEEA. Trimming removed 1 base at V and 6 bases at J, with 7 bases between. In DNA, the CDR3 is TGTGCCAGCAGCTTAGGGCCCGTTCAGCCCCAGCATTTT. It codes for CASSLGPVQPQHF.

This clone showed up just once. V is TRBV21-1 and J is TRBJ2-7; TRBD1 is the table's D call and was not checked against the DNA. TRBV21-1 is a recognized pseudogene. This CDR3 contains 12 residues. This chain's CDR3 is CASSDRPYEQYF. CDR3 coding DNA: TGTGCCAGCAGCGACAGGCCCTACGAGCAGTACTTC.

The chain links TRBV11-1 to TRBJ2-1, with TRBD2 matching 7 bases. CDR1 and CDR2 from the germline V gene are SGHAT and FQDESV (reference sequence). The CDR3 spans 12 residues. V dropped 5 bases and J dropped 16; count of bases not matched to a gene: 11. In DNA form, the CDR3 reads TGTGCCAGCAGCCCCAATAGACGGGAGGTATTCTTC. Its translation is CASSPNRREVFF.

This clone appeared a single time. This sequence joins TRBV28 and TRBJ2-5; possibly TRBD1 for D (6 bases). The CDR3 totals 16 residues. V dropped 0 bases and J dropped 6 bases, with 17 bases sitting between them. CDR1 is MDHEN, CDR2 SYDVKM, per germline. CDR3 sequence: CASSLWGSGAQKTQYF. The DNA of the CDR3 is TGTGCCAGCAGTTTATGGGGGTCAGGGGCGCAAAAGACCCAGTACTTC.

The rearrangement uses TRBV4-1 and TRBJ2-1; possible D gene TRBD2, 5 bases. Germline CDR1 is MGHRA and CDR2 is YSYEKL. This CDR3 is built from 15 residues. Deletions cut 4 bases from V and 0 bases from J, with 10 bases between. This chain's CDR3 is CASSPGLRSYNEQFF. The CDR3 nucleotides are TGCGCCAGCAGCCCCGGACTCCGCTCCTACAATGAGCAGTTCTTC.

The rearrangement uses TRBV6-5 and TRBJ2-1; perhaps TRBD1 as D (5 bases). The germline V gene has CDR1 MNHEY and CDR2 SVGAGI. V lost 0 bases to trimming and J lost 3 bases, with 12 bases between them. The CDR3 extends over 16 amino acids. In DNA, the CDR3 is TGTGCCAGCAGTTACTCGAAACAGGTGCTCTACAATGAGCAGTTCTTC. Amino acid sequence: CASSYSKQVLYNEQFF.

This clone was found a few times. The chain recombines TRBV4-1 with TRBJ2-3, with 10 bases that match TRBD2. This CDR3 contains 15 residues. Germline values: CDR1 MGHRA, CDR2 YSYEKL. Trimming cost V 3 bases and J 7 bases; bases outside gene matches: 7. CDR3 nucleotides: TGCGCCAGCAGCCACGAGCGGGAGGGCCTGCATACGCAGTATTTT. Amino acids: CASSHEREGLHTQYF.